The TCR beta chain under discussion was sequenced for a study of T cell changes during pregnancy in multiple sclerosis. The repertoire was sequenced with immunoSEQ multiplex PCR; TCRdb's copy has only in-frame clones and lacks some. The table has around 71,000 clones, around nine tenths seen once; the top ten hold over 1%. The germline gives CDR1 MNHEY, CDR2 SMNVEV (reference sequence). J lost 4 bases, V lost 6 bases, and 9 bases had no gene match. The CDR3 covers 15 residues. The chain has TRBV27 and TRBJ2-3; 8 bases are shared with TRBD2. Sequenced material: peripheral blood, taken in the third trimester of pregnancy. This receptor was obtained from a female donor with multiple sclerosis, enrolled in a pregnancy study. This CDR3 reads CASSREGRRADTQYF. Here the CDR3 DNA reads TGTGCCAGCAGCCGGGAGGGGAGGAGGGCAGATACGCAGTATTTT.